A single sample gave rise to the 8 T cell receptor beta chains below, sequenced in a study of cytomegalovirus exposure and HLA in healthy donors. Clones were read by immunoSEQ multiplex PCR, and TCRdb kept only the in-frame ones, dropping some. The sample consists of 200,000 to 250,000 clones, roughly 85% of them appearing once. Sequencing used PBMCs. The receptor source for this set is a woman younger than 35 in good health and CMV-seronegative.

The chain uses TRBV2 and TRBJ1-5; 7 positions agree with TRBD1. V lost 3 bases, J lost 3 bases, and 11 bases stayed unmatched. CDR3 length: 17 amino acids. The germline gives CDR1 SNHLY, CDR2 FYNNEI. CDR3: CASSETQGEGDNQPQHF. The CDR3 coding sequence is TGTGCCAGCAGTGAGACCCAGGGGGAGGGAGACAATCAGCCCCAGCATTTT.

This clone was observed a few times. The chain recombines TRBV5-1 with TRBJ1-1, with D unclear. The germline V gene has CDR1 SGHRS and CDR2 YFSETQ. CDR3 size: 18 residues. V was shortened by 0 bases and J by 1 base, with 19 bases between the two germline ends. The CDR3: CASSLGSYSSPPNTEAFF. The CDR3 DNA reads TGCGCCAGCAGCTTGGGCAGTTACTCGTCCCCACCGAACACTGAAGCTTTCTTT.

The gene calls are TRBV5-4 and TRBJ1-4; weak D call: TRBD1 (6 bases). Trimming cost V 4 bases and J 8 bases, with 12 bases left between them. Germline V gene lookup returns CDR1 SGHNT and CDR2 YYREEE (reference sequence). The CDR3 loop spans 13 amino acids. The CDR3 nucleotides are TGTGCCAGCAGCCTGGGGGGCCTCGAAAAACTGTTTTTT. Translating it yields CASSLGGLEKLFF. Looking up the rest from reference TRBV5-4 and TRBJ1-4 gives the full variable domain: ETGVTQSPTHLIKTRGQQVTLRCSSQSGHNTVSWYQQALGQGPQFIFQYYREEENGRGNFPPRFSGLQFPNYSSELNVNALELDDSALYLCASSLGGLEKLFFGSGTQLSVL.

The rearrangement joins TRBV29-1 to TRBJ2-2; 15 positions agree with TRBD2. V lost 1 base, J lost 6 bases, and 21 bases stayed unmatched. The CDR3 has 22 amino acids. CDR1 is SQVTM, CDR2 ANQGSEA, per germline. This chain's CDR3 is CSVEGLGGDTGLAGGLPGELFF. The CDR3 DNA follows: TGCAGCGTTGAAGGTCTTGGCGGCGATACGGGACTAGCGGGAGGCCTCCCCGGGGAGCTGTTTTTT.

Sample share makes this clone medium-sized (0.01 to 0.1%). This chain connects TRBV6-4 to TRBJ2-1; a possible D gene is TRBD2 (5 bases). The CDR3 is 15 amino acids. Trimming left V 2 bases short and J 9 bases short, with 17 bases between. CDR1 and CDR2 (germline): MRHNA, SNTAGT. CDR3 sequence reads: CASSDGGSHNSEQFF. Here the CDR3 DNA reads TGTGCCAGCAGTGACGGCGGGTCCCATAATAGTGAGCAGTTCTTC.

The chain employs TRBV19 and TRBJ1-2; 8 bases align to TRBD1. CDR1 and CDR2 from the germline V gene are LNHDA and SQIVND (reference sequence). V shed 5 bases and J 0 bases; nucleotides not matched to a gene: 11. CDR3 length: 17 amino acids. CDR3 sequence (DNA): TGTGCCAGTAGTCCCCGGGACAGGCTACCATCTAACTATGGCTACACCTTC. Translation: CASSPRDRLPSNYGYTF. Complete variable domain (other parts from reference TRBV19 and TRBJ1-2): DGGITQSPKYLFRKEGQNVTLSCEQNLNHDAMYWYRQDPGQGLRLIYYSQIVNDFQKGDIAEGYSVSREKKESFPLTVTSAQKNPTAFYLCASSPRDRLPSNYGYTFGSGTRLTVV.

The V and J genes are TRBV19 and TRBJ2-7; the D gene is possibly TRBD2 (6 bases). Germline assignment: CDR1 LNHDA and CDR2 SQIVND (reference sequence). The CDR3 has 13 amino acids. Trimming took off 0 bases at V and 5 bases at J, with 8 bases between the two ends. The CDR3 spells CASSIDGGDEQYF. CDR3 nucleotide sequence: TGTGCCAGTAGTATAGACGGGGGTGACGAGCAGTACTTC.

This chain links TRBV29-1 with TRBJ2-7; 11 bases are shared with TRBD1. The J segment lost 6 bases and the V segment lost 1 base, leaving 11 bases of the junction unmatched. Germline loops: CDR1 SQVTM, CDR2 ANQGSEA. The CDR3 runs to 16 residues. CDR3: CSVEGLPGQGAREQYF. In DNA form, the CDR3 reads TGCAGCGTTGAAGGTTTACCCGGACAGGGGGCGCGCGAGCAGTACTTC.